This TCR beta chain emerged from a study of blood T cells in healthy people across ages. PBMCs were isolated at a quantity of at least 6.5 million per sample. Using a J-beta primer mix together with a sample-barcoded 5' primer, a second PCR was run for roughly 7 to 12 cycles. Each TCR beta cDNA got a 12-nucleotide random molecular identifier. TCRdb analysed the 5' RACE reads with MiXCR anew, one entry per CDR3 protein. The sample has 850,000 or so distinct CDR3 sequences, 25% to 35% seen once. Study-level points and caveats: A strong correlation between TCR beta diversity and naive T cell percentage was seen.

The CDR3 consists of 15 residues. V lost 0 bases to trimming and J lost 10 bases, with 13 bases between them. Germline-derived CDR1 and CDR2 are MNHEY and SVGEGT. This clonotype was seen ten or more times. The antigen is not known. The chain carries TRBV6-2 or TRBV6-3 and TRBJ1-6; D is undetermined. Material for sequencing was blood. The receptor was isolated from a woman of 80 years or more in good health. The CDR3 coding sequence is TGTGCCAGCAGTTACTCTCCAGGCATGGGATCACCCCTCCACTTT. Its protein product is CASSYSPGMGSPLHF.